The next 30 T cell receptor beta chains were all read from a single sample in a study of blood T cell repertoires in COVID-19. Only in-frame clones appear in the TCRdb table, and some are missing; sequencing was by immunoSEQ multiplex PCR. The repertoire holds 150,000 or so clones, with around three quarters as singletons. Sequencing was performed on peripheral blood. The receptors derive from a man at least 80 years old with acute or convalescent COVID-19.

V is TRBV7-8 and J is TRBJ2-7, with 8 positions matching TRBD2. V trimming: 5 bases; J trimming: 4 bases; junction bases outside the gene matches: 7. This CDR3 is built from 14 residues. Germline V lookup: CDR1 SGHVS, CDR2 FQNEAQ. In nucleotides, the CDR3 is TGTGCCAGCAGCCCCTTCCGGGGGGGTTACGAGCAGTACTTC. Translation: CASSPFRGGYEQYF.

The rearrangement joins TRBV19 to TRBJ1-5; D might be TRBD1 (5 bases). Trimming took 2 bases from V and 2 from J, leaving 13 bases between them. CDR3 length: 16 residues. Germline CDR1 and CDR2: LNHDA and SQIVND (reference sequence). The CDR3, as DNA: TGTGCCAGTAGTATATGGAAAGGGGAGGGCAATCAGCCCCAGCATTTT. The encoded protein is CASSIWKGEGNQPQHF.

CDR3 coding DNA: TGTGCCAGTTCACCGGGACAGGGGGCGTTGGAGCAGTACTTC. Protein sequence: CASSPGQGALEQYF. The chain recombines TRBV19 with TRBJ2-7; 12 bases are a match to TRBD1. The germline CDR1 and CDR2 sequences are LNHDA and SQIVND (reference sequence). CDR3 size: 14 residues. The V and J ends lost 8 bases and 7 bases, in that order; junction bases with no gene match: 9.

This sequence joins TRBV29-1 and TRBJ1-5; 9 bases fit TRBD1. J gave up 6 bases and V 4 bases, and 7 bases lay outside the gene matches. The CDR3 contains 14 residues. CDR1 SQVTM and CDR2 ANQGSEA come from the germline V gene. The CDR3 sequence is CSVVDRGLGQPQHF. The CDR3 bases are TGCAGCGTTGTAGACAGGGGGTTGGGTCAGCCCCAGCATTTT. The variable domain in full, completed from reference TRBV29-1 and TRBJ1-5, reads SAVISQKPSRDICQRGTSLTIQCQVDSQVTMMFWYRQQPGQSLTLIATANQGSEATYESGFVIDKFPISRPNLTFSTLTVSNMSPEDSSIYLCSVVDRGLGQPQHFGDGTRLSIL.

This chain uses TRBV5-1 with TRBJ2-1; 9 nucleotides agree with TRBD2. Germline V lookup: CDR1 SGHRS, CDR2 YFSETQ. There are 15 residues in the CDR3. Losses at the gene ends were 2 bases for V and 6 bases for J; bases not matched to a gene: 6. CDR3 region: CASSFGGGAINEQFF. The CDR3 DNA reads as TGCGCCAGCAGCTTTGGCGGGGGGGCAATCAATGAGCAGTTCTTC.

The rearrangement links TRBV7-8 to TRBJ1-2; maybe TRBD1 (6 bases). Germline V gene data show CDR1 as SGHVS and CDR2 as FQNEAQ. This CDR3 contains 16 residues. V was trimmed by 5 bases and J by 0 bases, leaving 16 bases between them. The CDR3 sequence: CASSRAGGQANYGYTF. The CDR3 DNA follows: TGTGCCAGCAGCCGGGCGGGGGGACAAGCTAACTATGGCTACACCTTC. The full variable domain, completed using reference TRBV7-8 and TRBJ1-2, is GAGVSQSPRYKVAKRGQDVALRCDPISGHVSLFWYQQALGQGPEFLTYFQNEAQLDKSGLPSDRFFAERPEGSVSTLKIQRTQQEDSAVYLCASSRAGGQANYGYTFGSGTRLTVV.

The V call is TRBV7-2, the J call TRBJ2-5; D perhaps matches TRBD2 (6 bases). This CDR3 region has 16 residues. The germline gives CDR1 SGHTA, CDR2 FQGNSA. Trimming took off 5 bases at V and 5 bases at J, with 21 bases between the two ends. The chain's CDR3 is CASSRLTSSFLETQYF. In DNA form, the CDR3 reads TGTGCCAGCAGCCGCCTGACTAGTTCGTTTCTGGAGACCCAGTACTTC.

In nucleotides, the CDR3 is TGTGCCAGCAGCTTAGGGGGACAGGGCAAGACCGGGGAGCTGTTTTTT. Translating gives CASSLGGQGKTGELFF. The chain couples TRBV7-8 to TRBJ2-2, with TRBD1 matching over 9 bases. Trimming cost V 1 base and J 5 bases; bases outside gene matches: 5. The CDR3 has 16 residues. CDR1 is SGHVS and CDR2 is FQNEAQ in the germline V gene.

This chain uses TRBV11-1 with TRBJ1-3; TRBD1 is a possible D gene (6 bases). The V gene's germline CDR1 is SGHAT and CDR2 FQDESV (reference sequence). V was trimmed by 5 bases and J by 1 base, leaving 12 bases between them. This CDR3 is 15 amino acids long. The CDR3 spells CASSRPDSSGNTIYF. CDR3 nucleotide sequence: TGTGCCAGCAGCCGACCGGACAGTTCTGGAAACACCATATATTTT.

This chain connects TRBV5-1 to TRBJ2-5; TRBD1 matches at 7 bases. V was clipped by 4 bases and J by 5 bases; unmatched bases: 8. This CDR3 is 14 amino acids long. The germline gives CDR1 SGHRS, CDR2 YFSETQ. The CDR3 reads CASSMGQPGETQYF. The CDR3 nucleotides read TGCGCCAGCAGCATGGGACAGCCCGGGGAGACCCAGTACTTC.

The genes are TRBV6-5 and TRBJ1-5; 8 nucleotides match TRBD1. V trimming: 9 bases; J trimming: 4 bases; junction bases outside the gene matches: 2. The CDR3 covers 12 residues. Germline V gene data show CDR1 as MNHEY and CDR2 as SVGAGI. This chain's CDR3 is CASRTGNQPQHF. The DNA for the CDR3 is TGTGCCAGTCGGACAGGGAATCAGCCCCAGCATTTT.

Note on this clone: Other DNA sequences in the same sample also yield this CDR3. The rearrangement joins TRBV5-1 to TRBJ1-6; D uncertain. V gave up 0 bases and J gave up 7 bases, with 8 bases separating them. The CDR3 runs to 14 residues. Germline CDR1 is SGHRS and CDR2 is YFSETQ. CDR3 amino acids: CASSLGLTNSPLHF. CDR3 nucleotide sequence: TGCGCCAGCAGCTTGGGACTGACCAATTCACCCCTCCACTTT.

V gene TRBV5-5 combines with J gene TRBJ1-2, with D tentatively TRBD1 (5 bases). The CDR3 is 13 amino acids. V was cut by 4 bases and J by 7 bases, with 14 bases left in between. Germline V gene data show CDR1 as SGHKS and CDR2 as YYEKEE (reference sequence). This chain's CDR3 is CASSQVGGGGYTF. The CDR3 DNA reads as TGTGCCAGCAGCCAGGTGGGGGGAGGTGGCTACACCTTC.

The J gene is TRBJ2-5, the V gene TRBV18; D not certain. Germline values: CDR1 KGHSH, CDR2 LQKENI. The CDR3 has 13 residues. Trimming pared 5 bases from V and 2 bases from J, leaving 9 bases between. CDR3 in DNA: TGTGCCAGCTCATCCGAGGATCAAGAGACCCAGTACTTC. Protein: CASSSEDQETQYF.

This clone showed up just once. The rearrangement joins TRBV28 to TRBJ1-5; 9 nucleotides align to TRBD1. The CDR3 is 16 amino acids. The ends lost 6 bases at V and 6 bases at J; junction bases unmatched: 12. The V gene's germline CDR1 is MDHEN and CDR2 SYDVKM. CDR3 DNA: TGTGCCAGCAGCGTTATCACAGGGGGCCTGGGTCAGCCCCAGCATTTT. Its translation is CASSVITGGLGQPQHF.

V and J are TRBV7-2 and TRBJ2-5; 9 bases map to TRBD2. The CDR3 is made up of 16 amino acids. J gave up 5 bases and V 1 base, and 8 bases lay outside the gene matches. Germline V lookup: CDR1 SGHTA, CDR2 FQGNSA. The CDR3 protein is CASSLVGGGAVETQYF. CDR3 in DNA: TGTGCCAGCAGCTTAGTGGGCGGGGGGGCCGTTGAGACCCAGTACTTC.

V is TRBV29-1 and J is TRBJ1-5, with D perhaps matching TRBD1 (5 bases). Germline CDR1 SQVTM, CDR2 ANQGSEA. The V end lost 4 bases, the J end lost 2 bases, and 18 bases lay between the germline ends. The CDR3 runs to 16 residues. CDR3 sequence reads: CSVALDLGGGNQPQHF. Written as DNA, the CDR3 is TGCAGCGTTGCCCTAGACCTCGGGGGGGGCAATCAGCCCCAGCATTTT. Full variable domain (rest looked up from reference TRBV29-1 and TRBJ1-5): SAVISQKPSRDICQRGTSLTIQCQVDSQVTMMFWYRQQPGQSLTLIATANQGSEATYESGFVIDKFPISRPNLTFSTLTVSNMSPEDSSIYLCSVALDLGGGNQPQHFGDGTRLSIL.

The rearrangement uses TRBV25-1 and TRBJ2-7; 7 nucleotides line up with TRBD2. Per germline, CDR1 MGHDK and CDR2 SYGVNS. Trimming at V came to 3 bases and at J to 4 bases, leaving 12 bases not matched to a gene. This CDR3 has 16 residues. The CDR3 sequence is CASSDGGTQSLYEQYF. CDR3 DNA sequence: TGTGCCAGCAGTGACGGGGGGACCCAGTCCCTATACGAGCAGTACTTC.

This clone was seen only a few times. The CDR3: CASSSNSYYEQYV. As DNA, the CDR3 is TGTGCCAGCAGCTCAAACAGTTACTACGAGCAGTACGTC. The chain is built from TRBV7-8 and TRBJ2-7; D gene unclear. Germline loops: CDR1 SGHVS, CDR2 FQNEAQ. The V end was cut by 4 bases, the J end by 3 bases, with 10 bases between. The CDR3 extends over 13 amino acids.

The chain links TRBV30 to TRBJ1-2; 8 bases align to TRBD1. The V segment lost 5 bases and the J segment 5 bases; nucleotides outside the gene matches: 4. The germline V gene encodes CDR1 GTSNPN and CDR2 SVGIG (reference sequence). CDR3 length: 12 amino acids. CDR3 sequence: CAWEGQGYGYTF. In nucleotides, the CDR3 is TGTGCCTGGGAAGGACAGGGATATGGCTACACCTTC.

In regard to this clone: Sequence at one end of the junction differs from germline and may be a read error. CDR3 protein: CASSLAGVFSTEAFF. The CDR3 DNA follows: TGCGCCAGCAGTTTGGCAGGGGTTTTTAGCACTGAAGCTTTCTTT. The rearrangement links TRBV5-1 to TRBJ1-1; the D gene is possibly TRBD1 (6 bases). The CDR3 sequence is 15 residues long. CDR1 and CDR2 (germline): SGHRS, YFSETQ.

This chain connects TRBV6-5 to TRBJ1-1; unclear D gene. The V end was cut by 5 bases, the J end by 7 bases, with 11 bases between. Germline values: CDR1 MNHEY, CDR2 SVGAGI. The CDR3 totals 12 residues. CDR3 sequence reads: CASSRQGFEAFF. The CDR3 bases are TGTGCCAGCAGTCGACAAGGATTTGAAGCTTTCTTT.

The chain carries TRBV12-3 or TRBV12-4 and TRBJ1-1; D is uncertain. The CDR3 extends over 11 amino acids. Deletions cut 1 base from V and 7 bases from J, with 4 bases between. This CDR3 reads CASSLGGEAFF. DNA of the CDR3: TGTGCCAGCAGTTTAGGAGGTGAAGCTTTCTTT.

The chain carries TRBV10-3 and TRBJ2-7, with 8 bases aligning to TRBD1. Trimming removed 7 bases from V and 2 bases from J; junction bases left unmatched: 4. The germline gives CDR1 ENHRY, CDR2 SYGVKD. The CDR3 covers 13 residues. In nucleotides, the CDR3 is TGTGCCATCACGGGACAGGTCCCCTACGAGCAGTACTTC. It is translated as CAITGQVPYEQYF.

The V call is TRBV4-3, the J call TRBJ1-6, with D uncertain. The CDR3 has 18 amino acids. Between the trimmed V and J ends, which lost 0 bases and 0 bases, there was a span of 12 bases. Per germline, CDR1 LGHNA and CDR2 YSLEER. The CDR3 loop reads CASSQEQFSRSYNSPLHF. The CDR3 bases are TGCGCCAGCAGCCAAGAACAGTTCTCCCGCTCCTATAATTCACCCCTCCACTTT.

This clone has a single count. This chain connects TRBV6-5 to TRBJ2-1, with D maybe TRBD1 (5 bases). V gave up 6 bases and J gave up 0 bases, with 12 bases separating them. The CDR3 extends over 15 amino acids. The germline V gene encodes CDR1 MNHEY and CDR2 SVGAGI. The CDR3 DNA is TGTGCCAGCAGGGAGCAGGGAAGCTCCTACAATGAGCAGTTCTTC. Protein: CASREQGSSYNEQFF.

The count of this clone is one. As DNA, the CDR3 is TGTGCCAGCAGCTTAGCGGGGGGGGGAAATCAGCCCCAGCATTTT. The encoded protein is CASSLAGGGNQPQHF. This chain joins TRBV7-8 and TRBJ1-5, with D perhaps TRBD1 (5 bases). Trimming shortened V by 0 bases and J by 4 bases, and 10 bases separated the two germline ends. The CDR3 length is 15 residues. The V gene's germline CDR1 is SGHVS and CDR2 FQNEAQ.

This rearrangement joins TRBV5-1 to TRBJ2-2; a weak D match, TRBD2 (5 bases). The V and J ends lost 1 base and 3 bases respectively, with 13 bases between them. The CDR3 loop spans 16 amino acids. Germline V lookup: CDR1 SGHRS, CDR2 YFSETQ. The CDR3 DNA is TGCGCCAGCAGCTTGAGCCTGTTCGGGGACACCGGGGAGCTGTTTTTT. Encoded protein: CASSLSLFGDTGELFF.

The V and J genes are TRBV6-2 or TRBV6-3 and TRBJ1-1; possibly TRBD1 for D (5 bases). The CDR3 sequence is 17 residues long. V was cut by 4 bases and J by 0 bases, with 18 bases left in between. Germline V gene data show CDR1 as MNHEY and CDR2 as SVGEGT. The CDR3 region is CASSFDQTGVMNTEAFF. CDR3 in DNA: TGTGCCAGCAGTTTTGACCAGACGGGGGTTATGAACACTGAAGCTTTCTTT.

This clone occurred once. CDR3 protein: CASRTGQGTYNEQFF. The CDR3 nucleotides read TGTGCCAGTAGAACGGGACAGGGGACCTACAATGAGCAGTTCTTC. The rearrangement uses TRBV19 and TRBJ2-1, with 10 bases aligning to TRBD1. The CDR3 length is 15 residues. The V gene's germline CDR1 is LNHDA and CDR2 SQIVND (reference sequence). Losses at the gene ends were 6 bases for V and 2 bases for J; bases not matched to a gene: 4.